This T cell receptor beta chain was retrieved from a study of blood T cells in healthy people across ages. Germline V gene sequence: CDR1 SGDLS, CDR2 YYNGEE. V gave up 3 bases and J gave up 0 bases, with 13 bases separating them. This CDR3 is 16 amino acids long. This clonotype was seen only a few times. Combining a sample-barcoded 5' primer with a J-beta primer mix, a second PCR ran for about 7 to 12 cycles. MiXCR, applied by TCRdb to the 5' RACE reads, yields one record per CDR3 protein. The table has about 680,000 distinct CDR3 sequences, 45% to 50% seen once; the top ten hold roughly 30%. The receptor comes from a woman aged 55-69 years in good health. The V and J genes are TRBV9 and TRBJ2-4; TRBD1 might be the D (6 bases). Sequencing was carried out using blood. The CDR3 sequence is CASSAPGHAAKNIQYF. The CDR3 DNA is TGTGCCAGCAGCGCTCCGGGACATGCAGCCAAAAACATTCAGTACTTC.